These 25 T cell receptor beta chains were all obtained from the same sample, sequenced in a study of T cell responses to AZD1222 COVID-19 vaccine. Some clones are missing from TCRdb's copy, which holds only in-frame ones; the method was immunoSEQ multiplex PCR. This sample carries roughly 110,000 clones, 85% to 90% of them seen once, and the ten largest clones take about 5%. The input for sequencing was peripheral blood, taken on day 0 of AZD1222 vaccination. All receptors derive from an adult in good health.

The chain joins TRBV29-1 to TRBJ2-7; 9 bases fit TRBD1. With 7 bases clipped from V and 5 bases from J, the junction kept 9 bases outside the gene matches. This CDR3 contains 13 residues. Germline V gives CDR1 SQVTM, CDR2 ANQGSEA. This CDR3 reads CSALWGQGDEQYF. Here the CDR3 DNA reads TGCAGCGCCCTTTGGGGACAGGGAGACGAGCAGTACTTC.

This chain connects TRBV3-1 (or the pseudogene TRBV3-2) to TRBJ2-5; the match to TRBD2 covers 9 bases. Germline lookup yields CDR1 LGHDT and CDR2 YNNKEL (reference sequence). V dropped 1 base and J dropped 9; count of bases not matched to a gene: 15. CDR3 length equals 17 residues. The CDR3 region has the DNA TGTGCCAGCAGCCAAGTGGCTAGCGGGGAGGGAAGGGTGGCCCAGTACTTC. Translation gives CASSQVASGEGRVAQYF.

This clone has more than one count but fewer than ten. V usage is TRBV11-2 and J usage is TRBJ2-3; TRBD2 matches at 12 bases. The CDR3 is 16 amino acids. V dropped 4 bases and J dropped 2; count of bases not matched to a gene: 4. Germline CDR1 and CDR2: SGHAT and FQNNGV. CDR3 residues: CASSSPSGRDTDTQYF. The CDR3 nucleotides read TGTGCCAGCAGCTCTCCTAGCGGGAGGGACACAGATACGCAGTATTTT. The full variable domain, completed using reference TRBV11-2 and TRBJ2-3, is EAGVAQSPRYKIIEKRQSVAFWCNPISGHATLYWYQQILGQGPKLLIQFQNNGVVDDSQLPKDRFSAERLKGVDSTLKIQPAKLEDSAVYLCASSSPSGRDTDTQYFGPGTRLTVL.

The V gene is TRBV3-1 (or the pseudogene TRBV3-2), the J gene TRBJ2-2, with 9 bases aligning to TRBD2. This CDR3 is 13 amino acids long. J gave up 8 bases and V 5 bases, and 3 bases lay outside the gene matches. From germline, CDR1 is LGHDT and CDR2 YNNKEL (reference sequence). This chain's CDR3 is CASSAGLAGELFF. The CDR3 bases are TGTGCCAGCAGCGCCGGACTAGCGGGGGAGCTGTTTTTT.

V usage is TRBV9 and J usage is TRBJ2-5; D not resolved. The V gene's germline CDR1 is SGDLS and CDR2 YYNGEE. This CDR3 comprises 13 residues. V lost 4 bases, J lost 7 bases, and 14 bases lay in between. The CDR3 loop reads CASSLDFLGTQYF. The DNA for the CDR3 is TGTGCCAGCAGCCTTGACTTCTTAGGGACCCAGTACTTC. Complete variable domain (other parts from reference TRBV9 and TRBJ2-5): DSGVTQTPKHLITATGQRVTLRCSPRSGDLSVYWYQQSLDQGLQFLIQYYNGEERAKGNILERFSAQQFPDLHSELNLSSLELGDSALYFCASSLDFLGTQYFGPGTRLLVL.

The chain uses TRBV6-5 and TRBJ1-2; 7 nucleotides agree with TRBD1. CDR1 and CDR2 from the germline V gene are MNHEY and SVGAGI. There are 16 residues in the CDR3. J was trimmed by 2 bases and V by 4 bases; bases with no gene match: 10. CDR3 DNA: TGTGCCAGCAGTTCCCCTAGACAGGGTTCCAACTATGGCTACACCTTC. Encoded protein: CASSSPRQGSNYGYTF.

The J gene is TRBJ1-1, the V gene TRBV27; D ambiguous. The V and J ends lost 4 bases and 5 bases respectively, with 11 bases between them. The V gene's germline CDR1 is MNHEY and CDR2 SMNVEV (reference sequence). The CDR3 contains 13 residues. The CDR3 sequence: CASSSDWGTEAFF. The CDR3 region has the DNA TGTGCCAGCAGTTCTGATTGGGGTACTGAAGCTTTCTTT.

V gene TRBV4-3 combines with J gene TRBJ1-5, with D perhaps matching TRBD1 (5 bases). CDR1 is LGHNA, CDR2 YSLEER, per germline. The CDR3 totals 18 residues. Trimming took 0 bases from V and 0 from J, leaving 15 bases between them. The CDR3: CASSQDSAGQYSNQPQHF. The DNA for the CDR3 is TGCGCCAGCAGCCAAGATTCGGCGGGGCAGTATAGCAATCAGCCCCAGCATTTT.

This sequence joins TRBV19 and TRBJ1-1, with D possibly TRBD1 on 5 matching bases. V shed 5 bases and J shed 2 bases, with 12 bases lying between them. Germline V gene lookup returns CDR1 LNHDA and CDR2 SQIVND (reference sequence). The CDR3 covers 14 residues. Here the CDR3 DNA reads TGTGCCAGTAGTGTAGCCAGGGTCAACACTGAAGCTTTCTTT. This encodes CASSVARVNTEAFF.

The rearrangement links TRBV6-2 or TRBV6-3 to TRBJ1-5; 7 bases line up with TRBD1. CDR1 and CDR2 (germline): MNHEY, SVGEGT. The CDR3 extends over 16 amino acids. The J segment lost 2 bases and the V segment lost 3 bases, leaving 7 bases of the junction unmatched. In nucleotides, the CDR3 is TGTGCCAGCAGTTATGGGCTCAGGGGGGGCAATCAGCCCCAGCATTTT. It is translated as CASSYGLRGGNQPQHF.

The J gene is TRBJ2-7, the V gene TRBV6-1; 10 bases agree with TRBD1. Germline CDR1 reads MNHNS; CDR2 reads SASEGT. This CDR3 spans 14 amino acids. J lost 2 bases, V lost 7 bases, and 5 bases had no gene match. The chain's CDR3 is CASTAGTGAYEQYF. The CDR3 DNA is TGTGCCAGCACCGCCGGGACAGGGGCCTACGAGCAGTACTTC.

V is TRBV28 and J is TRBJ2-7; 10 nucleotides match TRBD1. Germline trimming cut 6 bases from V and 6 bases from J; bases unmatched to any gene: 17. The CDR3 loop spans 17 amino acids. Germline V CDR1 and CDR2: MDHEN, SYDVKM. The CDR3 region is CASRETGGAGQGREQYF. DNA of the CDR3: TGTGCCAGCAGGGAGACAGGGGGCGCTGGGCAAGGACGCGAGCAGTACTTC.

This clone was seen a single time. CDR3: CASSSPGQDQETQYF. The CDR3 DNA reads TGTGCCAGCAGTTCCCCGGGACAGGACCAAGAGACCCAGTACTTC. V gene TRBV6-6 combines with J gene TRBJ2-5, with 8 bases identical to TRBD1. J lost 0 bases, V lost 4 bases, and 4 bases had no gene match. CDR1 is MNHNY and CDR2 is SVGAGI in the germline V gene (reference sequence). The CDR3 length is 15 residues.

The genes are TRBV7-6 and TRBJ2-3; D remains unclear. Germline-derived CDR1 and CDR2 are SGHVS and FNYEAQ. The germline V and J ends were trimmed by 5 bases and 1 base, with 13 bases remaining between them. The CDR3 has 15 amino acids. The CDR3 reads CASSMTDTGTDTQYF. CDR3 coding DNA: TGTGCCAGCAGCATGACGGATACCGGCACAGATACGCAGTATTTT.

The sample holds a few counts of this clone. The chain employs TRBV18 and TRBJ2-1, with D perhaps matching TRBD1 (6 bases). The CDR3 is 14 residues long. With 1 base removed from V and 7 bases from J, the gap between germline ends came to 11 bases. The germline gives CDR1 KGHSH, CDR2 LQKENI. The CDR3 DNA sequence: TGTGCCAGCTCACCACAGCAGGGGCGGAATGAGCAGTTCTTC. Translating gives CASSPQQGRNEQFF. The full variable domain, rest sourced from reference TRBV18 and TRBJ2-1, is NAGVMQNPRHLVRRRGQEARLRCSPMKGHSHVYWYRQLPEEGLKFMVYLQKENIIDESGMPKERFSAEFPKEGPSILRIQQVVRGDSAAYFCASSPQQGRNEQFFGPGTRLTVL.

The CDR3, as DNA: TGTGCCAGCAGCGCCTTGGGGGCCGAGCAGTACTTC. Encoded protein: CASSALGAEQYF. This rearrangement joins TRBV9 to TRBJ2-7; the D gene is possibly TRBD1 (6 bases). Trimming pared 3 bases from V and 6 bases from J, leaving 10 bases between. The CDR3 sequence is 12 residues long. The V gene's germline CDR1 is SGDLS and CDR2 YYNGEE. The variable domain in full, completed from reference TRBV9 and TRBJ2-7, reads DSGVTQTPKHLITATGQRVTLRCSPRSGDLSVYWYQQSLDQGLQFLIQYYNGEERAKGNILERFSAQQFPDLHSELNLSSLELGDSALYFCASSALGAEQYFGPGTRLTVT.

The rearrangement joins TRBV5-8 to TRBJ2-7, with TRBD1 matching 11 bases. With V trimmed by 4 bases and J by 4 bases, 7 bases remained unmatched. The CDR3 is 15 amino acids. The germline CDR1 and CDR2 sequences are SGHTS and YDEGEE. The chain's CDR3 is CASSLGTGGLYEQYF. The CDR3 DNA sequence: TGTGCCAGCAGCCTGGGGACAGGGGGGTTGTACGAGCAGTACTTC.

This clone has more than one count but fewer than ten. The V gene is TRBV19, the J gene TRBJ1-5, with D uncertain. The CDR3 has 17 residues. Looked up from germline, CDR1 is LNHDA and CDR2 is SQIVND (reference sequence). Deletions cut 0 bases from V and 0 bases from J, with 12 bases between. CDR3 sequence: CASSIEQRFYSNQPQHF. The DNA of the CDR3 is TGTGCCAGTAGTATAGAACAGCGCTTCTATAGCAATCAGCCCCAGCATTTT.

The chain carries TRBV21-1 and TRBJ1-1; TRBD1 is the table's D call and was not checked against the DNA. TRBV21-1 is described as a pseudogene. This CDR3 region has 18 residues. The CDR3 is CASAPETGGDRMNTEAFF. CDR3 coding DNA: TGTGCCAGCGCACCCGAGACAGGGGGCGATCGAATGAACACTGAAGCTTTCTTT.

This CDR3 reads CASSLQGMNTEAFF. The CDR3 DNA reads TGTGCCAGTAGTCTCCAGGGAATGAACACTGAAGCTTTCTTT. V is TRBV19 and J is TRBJ1-1; the D gene is possibly TRBD1 (5 bases). V was pared by 5 bases and J by 0 bases, with 10 bases between. The CDR3 spans 14 residues. CDR1 is LNHDA and CDR2 is SQIVND in the germline V gene (reference sequence). The entire variable domain, with the rest obtained from reference TRBV19 and TRBJ1-1, is as follows: DGGITQSPKYLFRKEGQNVTLSCEQNLNHDAMYWYRQDPGQGLRLIYYSQIVNDFQKGDIAEGYSVSREKKESFPLTVTSAQKNPTAFYLCASSLQGMNTEAFFGQGTRLTVV.

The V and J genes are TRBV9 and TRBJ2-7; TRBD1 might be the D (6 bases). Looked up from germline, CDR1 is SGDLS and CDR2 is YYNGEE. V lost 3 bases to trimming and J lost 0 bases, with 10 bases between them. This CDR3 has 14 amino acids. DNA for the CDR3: TGTGCCAGCAGCGCCAGGGACATCTCCTACGAGCAGTACTTC. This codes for CASSARDISYEQYF.

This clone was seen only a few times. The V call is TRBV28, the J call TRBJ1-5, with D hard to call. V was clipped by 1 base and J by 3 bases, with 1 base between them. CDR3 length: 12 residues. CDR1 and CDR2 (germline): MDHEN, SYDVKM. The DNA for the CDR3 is TGTGCCAGCAGTTTATTCAATCAGCCCCAGCATTTT. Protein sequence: CASSLFNQPQHF.

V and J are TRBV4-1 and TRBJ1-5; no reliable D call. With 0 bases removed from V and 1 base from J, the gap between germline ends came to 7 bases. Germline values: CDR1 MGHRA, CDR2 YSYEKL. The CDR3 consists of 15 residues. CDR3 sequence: CASSQESWSNQPQHF. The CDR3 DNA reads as TGCGCCAGCAGCCAAGAATCTTGGAGCAATCAGCCCCAGCATTTT.

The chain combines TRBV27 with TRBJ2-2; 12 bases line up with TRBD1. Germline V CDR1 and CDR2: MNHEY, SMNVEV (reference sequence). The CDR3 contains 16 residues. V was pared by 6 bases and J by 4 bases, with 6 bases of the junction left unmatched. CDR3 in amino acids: CASRWGQGAGTGELFF. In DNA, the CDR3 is TGTGCCAGCAGGTGGGGACAGGGGGCTGGCACCGGGGAGCTGTTTTTT.

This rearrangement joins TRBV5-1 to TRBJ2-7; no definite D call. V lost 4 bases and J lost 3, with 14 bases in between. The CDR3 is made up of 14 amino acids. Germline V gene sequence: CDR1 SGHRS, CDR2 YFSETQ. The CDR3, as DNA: TGCGCCAGCAGCCCCGCCGGTGATGGCTACGAGCAGTACTTC. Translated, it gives CASSPAGDGYEQYF.